Listed below are T cell receptor beta chains from one sample, sequenced in a study of cytomegalovirus exposure and HLA in healthy donors. Clones were sequenced by immunoSEQ multiplex PCR, and TCRdb holds only the in-frame ones, with some missing. The data show more than 95,000 clones, 60% to 80% seen once. Specimen: PBMCs. The receptors stem from a man aged 60 to 75 in good health and CMV-seropositive. The CDR3 runs from the conserved cysteine through the conserved F or W. D genes are given only for firm matches. Part of the rows lack a size; the others show once, few, many or a class for expanded clones.

j_call: TRBJ2-2; clone_size: once; v_call: TRBV5-4; d_call: TRBD1; cdr3_nt: TGTGCCAGCAGCCTTTACCGAGGACAGGGAAAGAGCACCGGGGAGCTGTTTTTT; cdr3_aa: CASSLYRGQGKSTGELFF
j_call: TRBJ1-1; clone_size: NA; v_call: TRBV5-4; d_call: TRBD1; cdr3_nt: TGTGCCAGCAGCTACGGACAGGTGAACACTGAAGCTTTCTTT; cdr3_aa: CASSYGQVNTEAFF
j_call: TRBJ2-3; clone_size: NA; v_call: TRBV6-1; d_call: TRBD2; cdr3_nt: TGTGCCTCCCGGAGCGGGGGGATCACAGATACGCAGTATTTT; cdr3_aa: CASRSGGITDTQYF
j_call: TRBJ1-4; clone_size: NA; v_call: TRBV2; d_call: TRBD1; cdr3_nt: TGTGCCAGCAGTGCTGACAGGGGGAAAGAGGAACTGTTTTTT; cdr3_aa: CASSADRGKEELFF
j_call: TRBJ2-5; clone_size: few; v_call: TRBV10-2; d_call: TRBD2; cdr3_nt: TGCGCCAGCATCGGTAGCGGGGGGGCCGCAGAGACCCAGTACTTC; cdr3_aa: CASIGSGGAAETQYF
j_call: TRBJ1-1; clone_size: NA; v_call: TRBV7-9; d_call: TRBD1; cdr3_nt: TGTGCCAGCAGTCTAGGACAGGGGGAGTATTACACTGAAGCTTTCTTT; cdr3_aa: CASSLGQGEYYTEAFF
j_call: TRBJ2-1; clone_size: NA; v_call: TRBV5-1; d_call: NA; cdr3_nt: TGCGCCAGCAGCTTGGACGGGGTTTACAATGAGCAGTTCTTC; cdr3_aa: CASSLDGVYNEQFF
j_call: TRBJ1-4; clone_size: NA; v_call: TRBV5-4; d_call: TRBD1; cdr3_nt: TGTGCCAGCAGCTTTACCCCCGGGACAGGGGACCATGAAAAACTGTTTTTT; cdr3_aa: CASSFTPGTGDHEKLFF
j_call: TRBJ2-5; clone_size: NA; v_call: TRBV18; d_call: TRBD1; cdr3_nt: TGTGCCAGCTCATCGACAGGGGGACACGAGACCCAGTACTTC; cdr3_aa: CASSSTGGHETQYF
j_call: TRBJ1-5; clone_size: NA; v_call: TRBV6-1; d_call: NA; cdr3_nt: TGTGCCAGCAGAACCCCAGGGGCATCTGAACCCCAGCATTTT; cdr3_aa: CASRTPGASEPQHF
j_call: TRBJ2-2; clone_size: once; v_call: TRBV18; d_call: NA; cdr3_nt: TGTGCCAGCTCACCGATACAGACGAACACCGGGGAGCTGTTTTTT; cdr3_aa: CASSPIQTNTGELFF
j_call: TRBJ2-2; clone_size: once; v_call: TRBV7-7; d_call: NA; cdr3_nt: TGTGCCAGCAGCCCCAGAGTCAGGGGTCCGGCGAACACCGGGGAGCTGTTTTTT; cdr3_aa: CASSPRVRGPANTGELFF
j_call: TRBJ1-3; clone_size: NA; v_call: TRBV5-3; d_call: NA; cdr3_nt: TGTGCCAGAAGCTTGTTCCGGGTTGGAAACACCATATATTTT; cdr3_aa: CARSLFRVGNTIYF
j_call: TRBJ1-4; clone_size: NA; v_call: TRBV11-2; d_call: NA; cdr3_nt: TGTGCCAGCAGCTTGGCAGCAACTAATGAAAAACTGTTTTTT; cdr3_aa: CASSLAATNEKLFF
j_call: TRBJ2-3; clone_size: NA; v_call: TRBV7-2; d_call: NA; cdr3_nt: TGTGCCAGCAGCTACTACACAGATACGCAGTATTTT; cdr3_aa: CASSYYTDTQYF
j_call: TRBJ1-2; clone_size: NA; v_call: TRBV19; d_call: TRBD1; cdr3_nt: TGTGCCAGTAGTATCGGACAGGGCGATGGCTACACCTTC; cdr3_aa: CASSIGQGDGYTF
j_call: TRBJ2-5; clone_size: NA; v_call: TRBV4-1; d_call: TRBD2; cdr3_nt: TGCGCCAGCAGCCAAGCCGGGGGGGGTGGGGGCCAAGAGACCCAGTACTTC; cdr3_aa: CASSQAGGGGGQETQYF
j_call: TRBJ1-3; clone_size: NA; v_call: TRBV7-6; d_call: TRBD1; cdr3_nt: TGTGCCAGCAGCCCCACGACAGGGGCTGGAAACACCATATATTTT; cdr3_aa: CASSPTTGAGNTIYF
j_call: TRBJ1-2; clone_size: NA; v_call: TRBV2; d_call: TRBD1; cdr3_nt: TGTGCCAGCAGTTCCAAGACAGGGGTGGGTTATGGCTACACCTTC; cdr3_aa: CASSSKTGVGYGYTF
j_call: TRBJ1-2; clone_size: NA; v_call: TRBV19; d_call: NA; cdr3_nt: TGTGCCAGTAGCCTAACAGGGCCGGGGTATGGCTACACCTTC; cdr3_aa: CASSLTGPGYGYTF
j_call: TRBJ2-7; clone_size: NA; v_call: TRBV28; d_call: NA; cdr3_nt: TGTGCCAGCAGTTTACGGTACAGAACCTACGAGCAGTACTTC; cdr3_aa: CASSLRYRTYEQYF
j_call: TRBJ1-1; clone_size: NA; v_call: TRBV5-6; d_call: NA; cdr3_nt: TGTGCCAGCAGCTTGGCTCTTCCGAACACTGAAGCTTTCTTT; cdr3_aa: CASSLALPNTEAFF